A selection of T cell receptor beta chains follows, all from one sample in a study. A single record per CDR3 protein comes from TCRdb applying MiXCR to the RT-PCR reads. This sample has approximately 720,000 distinct CDR3 sequences, with about 14% found just once. The specimen was memory CD4+ T cells from blood. These receptors all come from a female donor in good health, serving as a healthy control. CDR3s include the opening cysteine and the closing phenylalanine or tryptophan. D genes are given only for firm matches. Where a row states a size, it is once, few, many or the class of an expanded clone; other rows omit it.

V gene	J gene	clone size	D gene	CDR3 protein
TRBV6-4	TRBJ1-3	.	.	CASSDSPAVRASGNTIYF
TRBV9	TRBJ2-7	few	TRBD2	CASSVRVLAGSHEQYF
TRBV6-6	TRBJ1-5	.	TRBD1	CASTLTGNGNQPQHF
TRBV9	TRBJ2-3	few	TRBD1	CASTRTGFVGTDTQYF
TRBV29-1	TRBJ2-7	many	.	CSVVDRGYEQYF
TRBV20-1	TRBJ2-7	many	TRBD2	CSARVLTSGPHYEQYF
TRBV27	TRBJ1-2	few	.	CASSPPETLYGYTF
TRBV9	TRBJ1-1	few	.	CASSVRDGAEAFF
TRBV6-2/TRBV6-3	TRBJ1-1	many	.	CASRMDMGWTEAFF
TRBV20-1	TRBJ1-1	.	.	CSAGLQGLNTEAFF
TRBV5-1	TRBJ1-1	few	.	CASSLAGATNEAFF
TRBV5-6	TRBJ2-5	.	TRBD2	CASSFFSGAQETQYF
TRBV10-3	TRBJ1-5	few	.	CAISVSGDNQPQHF
TRBV18	TRBJ1-5	.	.	CASSLQGRVQPQHF
TRBV12-3/TRBV12-4	TRBJ1-1	.	TRBD1	CASSPGTGTAAFF
TRBV6-1	TRBJ1-5	few	.	CASSYEWFQPQHF
TRBV5-1	TRBJ2-7	.	.	CASSLGRAGSHYEQYF
TRBV18	TRBJ1-2	few	.	CASSPLGDLSAGYTF
TRBV19	TRBJ1-5	.	.	CASSTGRLTDGNQPQHF
TRBV20-1	TRBJ2-1	.	.	CSARGSGIPGVGSYNEQFF
TRBV24-1	TRBJ1-1	few	TRBD1	CATSDTRQGGAEAFF
TRBV11-1	TRBJ2-1	few	TRBD2	CASSIGLAGNQGNEQFF
TRBV30	TRBJ1-4	.	.	CAWSSNEKLFF
TRBV5-1	TRBJ2-3	many	.	CASSLAETGITDTQYF
TRBV29-1	TRBJ1-2	few	TRBD1	CSGVGGGSGYTF
TRBV10-3	TRBJ2-1	few	TRBD2	CAISESYSGGSYNEQFF
TRBV12-3/TRBV12-4	TRBJ2-7	many	TRBD1	CASSLSRDRYF
TRBV18	TRBJ1-4	.	TRBD1	CASSPGQGPEKLFF
TRBV6-1	TRBJ1-5	few	.	CASRDRSGLYQPQHF
TRBV6-1	TRBJ2-2	.	.	CASTGRRNTGELFF
TRBV5-1	TRBJ2-2	few	.	CASSFPGVGTGELFF
TRBV18	TRBJ2-2	.	TRBD2	CASSPPSLAGEFGGELFF
TRBV10-3	TRBJ1-5	many	.	CAISEPRVGGPGTQPQHF
TRBV7-3	TRBJ1-3	.	.	CASSFGTVGNTIYF
TRBV10-3	TRBJ2-1	many	.	CAISEGGSYNEQFF
TRBV5-4	TRBJ1-2	many	TRBD1	CASSLDRGNGGYTF
TRBV5-1	TRBJ1-4	.	.	CASSLAGGQGPTNEKLFF
TRBV20-1	TRBJ2-1	many	TRBD2	CSASSASGRGNEQFF
TRBV10-3	TRBJ1-4	.	.	CAISESRDAGEKLFF
TRBV5-4	TRBJ2-3	.	TRBD2	CASSSLGLGPSTDTQYF
TRBV5-1	TRBJ2-1	.	TRBD1	CASSGQQGRDNEQFF
TRBV6-2/TRBV6-3	TRBJ2-5	few	.	CASSYTGGVKETQYF
TRBV5-1	TRBJ2-1	.	TRBD2	CASRPGTSPYNEQFF
TRBV7-2	TRBJ1-3	.	.	CASSGQTISGNTIYF
TRBV29-1	TRBJ1-1	.	.	CSVARDINTEAFF
TRBV5-1	TRBJ2-3	few	TRBD1	CASSASPGTGIPDTQYF
TRBV6-5	TRBJ2-5	once	.	CASSSTGMYQETQYF
TRBV20-1	TRBJ2-1	few	.	CSARVPRAGEQFF
TRBV7-2	TRBJ1-2	.	TRBD1	CASSLVDRGPYGYTF
TRBV4-3	TRBJ2-7	.	.	CASSQDSSSLYEQYF
TRBV7-2	TRBJ1-2	few	TRBD1	CASRETGTANYGYTF
TRBV7-2	TRBJ2-3	.	TRBD1	CASSLRQGASTDTQYF
TRBV28	TRBJ2-1	.	TRBD2	CASNKAGVLSNEQFF
TRBV4-2	TRBJ2-1	few	TRBD1	CASSPPKTGGTFSSYNEQFF
TRBV5-1	TRBJ2-1	many	TRBD2	CASSLAASGGYNEQFF
TRBV18	TRBJ1-2	few	TRBD1	CASSPQTGGRNGYTF
TRBV5-1	TRBJ1-5	.	TRBD1	CASSLTGGVYQPQHF
TRBV20-1	TRBJ1-1	.	.	CSARRSWDTEAFF
TRBV7-2	TRBJ2-5	many	TRBD2	CASSFQSGEETQYF
TRBV4-1	TRBJ1-4	.	.	CASSQAQTAATNEKLFF